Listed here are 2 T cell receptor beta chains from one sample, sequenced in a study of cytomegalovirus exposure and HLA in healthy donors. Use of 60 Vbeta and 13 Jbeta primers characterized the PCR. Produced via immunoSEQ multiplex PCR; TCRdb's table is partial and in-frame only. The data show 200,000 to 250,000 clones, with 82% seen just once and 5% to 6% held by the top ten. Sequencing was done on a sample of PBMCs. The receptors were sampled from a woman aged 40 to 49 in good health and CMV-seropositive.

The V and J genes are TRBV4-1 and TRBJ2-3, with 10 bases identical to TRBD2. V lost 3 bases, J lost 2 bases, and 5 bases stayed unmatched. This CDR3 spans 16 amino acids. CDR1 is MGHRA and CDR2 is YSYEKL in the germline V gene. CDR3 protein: CASSHSSGRHTDTQYF. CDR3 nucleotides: TGCGCCAGCAGCCATTCTAGCGGGAGACACACAGATACGCAGTATTTT.

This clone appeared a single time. CDR3 nucleotides: TGCAGTACACAGGGACGAAACACCATATATTTT. Its protein product is CSTQGRNTIYF. The chain recombines TRBV20-1 with TRBJ1-3; perhaps TRBD1 as D (6 bases). Germline V CDR1 and CDR2: DFQATT, SNEGSKA (reference sequence). CDR3 length equals 11 residues. V lost 8 bases to trimming and J lost 5 bases, with 10 bases between them.